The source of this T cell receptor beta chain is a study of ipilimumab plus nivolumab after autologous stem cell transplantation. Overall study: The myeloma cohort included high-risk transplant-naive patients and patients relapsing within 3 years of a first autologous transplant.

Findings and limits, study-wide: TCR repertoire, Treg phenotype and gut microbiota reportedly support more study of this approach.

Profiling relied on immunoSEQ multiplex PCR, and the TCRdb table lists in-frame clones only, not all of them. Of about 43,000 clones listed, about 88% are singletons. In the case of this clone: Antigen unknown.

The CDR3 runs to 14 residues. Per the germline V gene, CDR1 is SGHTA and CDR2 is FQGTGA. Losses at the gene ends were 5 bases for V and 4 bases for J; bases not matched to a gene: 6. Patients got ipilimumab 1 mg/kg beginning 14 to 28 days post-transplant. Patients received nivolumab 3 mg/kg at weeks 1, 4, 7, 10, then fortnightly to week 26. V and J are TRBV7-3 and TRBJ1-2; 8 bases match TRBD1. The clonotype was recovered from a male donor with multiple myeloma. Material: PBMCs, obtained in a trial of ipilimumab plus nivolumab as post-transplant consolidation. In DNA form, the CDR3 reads TGTGCCAGCAGCCAAACAGGGGGGTCCTATGGCTACACCTTC. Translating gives CASSQTGGSYGYTF.